The next 18 T cell receptor beta chains were all read from a single sample in a study of cytotoxic CD8 clonotypes in ibrutinib-treated CLL. TCRdb keeps only in-frame clones here, not all; method: immunoSEQ multiplex PCR. The sample has about 200,000 clones, about three quarters seen once. The sequencing here drew on PBMCs, taken after 12 months of ibrutinib treatment. These receptors were taken from a human donor with chronic lymphocytic leukemia.

V is TRBV5-4 and J is TRBJ2-4; maybe TRBD1 (6 bases). V shed 3 bases and J shed 2 bases, with 9 bases lying between them. Germline CDR1 reads SGHNT; CDR2 reads YYREEE (reference sequence). This CDR3 has 14 residues. The DNA for the CDR3 is TGTGCCAGCAGCTGGCAGGGGACCAAAAACATTCAGTACTTC. It encodes CASSWQGTKNIQYF.

The chain uses TRBV19 and TRBJ1-2, with a tentative D call TRBD1 (5 bases). The CDR3 is made up of 15 amino acids. Per germline, CDR1 LNHDA and CDR2 SQIVND (reference sequence). Trimming removed 1 base at V and 3 bases at J, with 12 bases between. The CDR3 nucleotides are TGTGCCAGTAGTATAGGGGGACGGAGATACTATGGCTACACCTTC. Translating gives CASSIGGRRYYGYTF.

This clone showed up just once. The chain recombines TRBV5-1 with TRBJ2-7; possibly TRBD1 for D (5 bases). Germline CDR1 reads SGHRS; CDR2 reads YFSETQ. This CDR3 has 13 residues. V was shortened by 0 bases and J by 11 bases, with 15 bases between the two germline ends. The CDR3 nucleotides read TGCGCCAGCAGCTTGGGCAGGCGCGACAGAAAGTACTTC. Its protein product is CASSLGRRDRKYF. Variable domain in full (rest from reference TRBV5-1 and TRBJ2-7): KAGVTQTPRYLIKTRGQQVTLSCSPISGHRSVSWYQQTPGQGLQFLFEYFSETQRNKGNFPGRFSGRQFSNSRSEMNVSTLELGDSALYLCASSLGRRDRKYFGPGTRLTVT.

V gene TRBV7-9 combines with J gene TRBJ1-1; D is uncertain. This CDR3 is 14 amino acids long. Trimming shortened V by 0 bases and J by 3 bases, and 8 bases separated the two germline ends. CDR1 SEHNR and CDR2 FQNEAQ come from the germline V gene (reference sequence). The CDR3 sequence is CASSLAWGDTEAFF. DNA of the CDR3: TGTGCCAGCAGCTTAGCATGGGGAGACACTGAAGCTTTCTTT.

This clone came up once. The sample contains more than one DNA sequence encoding this CDR3. This chain joins TRBV18 and TRBJ2-5, with D unresolved. In germline, CDR1 is KGHSH, CDR2 LQKENI. The CDR3 is 12 residues long. Deletions cut 2 bases from V and 5 bases from J, with 6 bases between. The CDR3 sequence: CASSPDEETQYF. The CDR3 DNA sequence: TGTGCCAGCTCACCAGATGAGGAGACCCAGTACTTC.

V gene TRBV30 combines with J gene TRBJ2-7, with D possibly matching TRBD1 (6 bases). Germline CDR1 and CDR2: GTSNPN and SVGIG (reference sequence). Trimming cost V 3 bases and J 2 bases, with 8 bases left between them. The length of the CDR3 is 12 residues. In nucleotides, the CDR3 is TGTGCCTGGAGCGGACAGACCTACGAGCAGTACTTC. It is translated as CAWSGQTYEQYF.

This chain connects TRBV29-1 to TRBJ1-2, with 7 bases matching TRBD1. Germline CDR1 is SQVTM and CDR2 is ANQGSEA. The CDR3 sequence is 14 residues long. The trim removed 3 bases at V and 4 bases at J, leaving 8 bases unmatched. The CDR3 DNA reads TGCAGCGTTGACCCGACAGGGAATGGCTATGGCTACACCTTC. It specifies CSVDPTGNGYGYTF.

CDR3 DNA: TGTGCCTGTTTACGCCAGACCCTTAGCTATGGCTACACCTTC. Its translation is CACLRQTLSYGYTF. The V and J genes are TRBV30 and TRBJ1-2; D is undetermined. Trimming removed 6 bases at V and 4 bases at J, with 18 bases between. This CDR3 spans 14 amino acids. Germline V gene sequence: CDR1 GTSNPN, CDR2 SVGIG (reference sequence).

A few counts support this clone. The CDR3 DNA reads as TGTGCCAGCAATGACAGACTGACCGAGCAGTTCTTC. Translated: CASNDRLTEQFF. This chain joins TRBV7-2 and TRBJ2-1, with D tentatively TRBD1 (5 bases). The V end lost 7 bases, the J end lost 10 bases, and 14 bases lay between the germline ends. CDR3 length: 12 amino acids. CDR1 is SGHTA and CDR2 is FQGNSA in the germline V gene.

The V call is TRBV30, the J call TRBJ2-5; the match to TRBD1 covers 7 bases. This CDR3 is built from 15 residues. Germline values: CDR1 GTSNPN, CDR2 SVGIG (reference sequence). The J segment lost 2 bases and the V segment lost 2 bases, leaving 8 bases of the junction unmatched. CDR3 region: CAWSLRQGIQETQYF. CDR3 DNA: TGTGCCTGGAGTCTCAGACAGGGAATACAAGAGACCCAGTACTTC.

The chain couples TRBV4-2 to TRBJ2-3, with D hard to call. V was shortened by 0 bases and J by 0 bases, with 7 bases between the two germline ends. Germline CDR1 is LGHNA and CDR2 is YNFKEQ. The CDR3 extends over 15 amino acids. CDR3 protein: CASSQDGISTDTQYF. In nucleotides, the CDR3 is TGTGCCAGCAGCCAAGATGGAATCAGCACAGATACGCAGTATTTT.

V gene TRBV4-3 combines with J gene TRBJ1-3, with D uncertain. V gave up 0 bases and J gave up 0 bases, with 12 bases separating them. This CDR3 contains 17 residues. Germline values: CDR1 LGHNA, CDR2 YSLEER. The chain's CDR3 is CASSQDLVGLSGNTIYF. The CDR3 DNA reads TGCGCCAGCAGCCAAGATTTAGTCGGCCTCTCTGGAAACACCATATATTTT.

This clone turned up a few times. This chain connects TRBV27 to TRBJ1-5; D is uncertain. Germline V lookup: CDR1 MNHEY, CDR2 SMNVEV (reference sequence). V was trimmed by 6 bases and J by 3 bases, leaving 12 bases between them. The CDR3 spans 14 residues. DNA of the CDR3: TGTGCCAGCAGCATAGACAACTTCAATCAGCCCCAGCATTTT. The encoded protein is CASSIDNFNQPQHF.

The chain has TRBV21-1 and TRBJ1-6; the tabulated D call, TRBD1, remains unverified against the DNA. TRBV21-1 is given as a pseudogene. There are 15 residues in the CDR3. The DNA of the CDR3 is TGTGCCAGCAGCTGTAGGGACAGAAAAAATTCACCCCTCCACTTT. As protein: CASSCRDRKNSPLHF.

This rearrangement joins TRBV27 to TRBJ2-7; TRBD2 matches at 10 bases. Germline V gives CDR1 MNHEY, CDR2 SMNVEV (reference sequence). V was pared by 2 bases and J by 7 bases, with 8 bases of the junction left unmatched. The CDR3 is made up of 15 amino acids. The CDR3 nucleotides are TGTGCCAGCAGTTTAGGGCTAGCGGGAGCAAGGGAGCAGTACTTC. This sequence encodes CASSLGLAGAREQYF.

The rearrangement joins TRBV5-8 to TRBJ1-5; D is possibly TRBD1 (5 bases). The CDR3 totals 13 residues. Trimming shortened V by 1 base and J by 5 bases, and 7 bases separated the two germline ends. Looked up from germline, CDR1 is SGHTS and CDR2 is YDEGEE. For the CDR3, the DNA is TGTGCCAGCAGCTTGCGGGGCTATCAGCCCCAGCATTTT. This translates into CASSLRGYQPQHF. Full variable domain (outside the CDR3, taken from reference TRBV5-8 and TRBJ1-5): EAGVTQSPTHLIKTRGQQATLRCSPISGHTSVYWYQQALGLGLQFLLWYDEGEERNRGNFPPRFSGRQFPNYSSELNVNALELEDSALYLCASSLRGYQPQHFGDGTRLSIL.

As concerns this clone: The sample carries other DNA sequences with the same CDR3. The chain is built from TRBV19 and TRBJ1-5; 8 nucleotides agree with TRBD1. There are 15 residues in the CDR3. V shed 4 bases and J 0 bases; nucleotides not matched to a gene: 2. Germline CDR1 reads LNHDA; CDR2 reads SQIVND (reference sequence). CDR3 in amino acids: CASSTDRGSNQPQHF. The CDR3 nucleotides read TGTGCCAGTAGTACAGACAGGGGTAGCAATCAGCCCCAGCATTTT.

The CDR3 loop reads CASLRQGFTEAFF. CDR3 nucleotides: TGTGCCAGCCTCCGACAGGGGTTTACTGAAGCTTTCTTT. The gene calls are TRBV19 and TRBJ1-1; the match to TRBD1 covers 8 bases. V was clipped by 9 bases and J by 5 bases; unmatched bases: 8. The CDR3 length is 13 residues. Per germline, CDR1 LNHDA and CDR2 SQIVND (reference sequence).